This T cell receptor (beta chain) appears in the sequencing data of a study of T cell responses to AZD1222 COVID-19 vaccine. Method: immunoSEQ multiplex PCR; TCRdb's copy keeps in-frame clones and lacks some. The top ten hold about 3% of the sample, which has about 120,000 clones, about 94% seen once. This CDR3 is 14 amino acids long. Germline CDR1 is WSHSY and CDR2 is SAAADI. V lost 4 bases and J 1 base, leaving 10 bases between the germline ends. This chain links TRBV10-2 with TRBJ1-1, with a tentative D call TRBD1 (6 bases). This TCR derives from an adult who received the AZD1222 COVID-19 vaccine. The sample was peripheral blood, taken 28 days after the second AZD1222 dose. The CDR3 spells CASSVEGGNTEAFF. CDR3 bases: TGCGCCAGCAGTGTAGAGGGGGGGAACACTGAAGCTTTCTTT.